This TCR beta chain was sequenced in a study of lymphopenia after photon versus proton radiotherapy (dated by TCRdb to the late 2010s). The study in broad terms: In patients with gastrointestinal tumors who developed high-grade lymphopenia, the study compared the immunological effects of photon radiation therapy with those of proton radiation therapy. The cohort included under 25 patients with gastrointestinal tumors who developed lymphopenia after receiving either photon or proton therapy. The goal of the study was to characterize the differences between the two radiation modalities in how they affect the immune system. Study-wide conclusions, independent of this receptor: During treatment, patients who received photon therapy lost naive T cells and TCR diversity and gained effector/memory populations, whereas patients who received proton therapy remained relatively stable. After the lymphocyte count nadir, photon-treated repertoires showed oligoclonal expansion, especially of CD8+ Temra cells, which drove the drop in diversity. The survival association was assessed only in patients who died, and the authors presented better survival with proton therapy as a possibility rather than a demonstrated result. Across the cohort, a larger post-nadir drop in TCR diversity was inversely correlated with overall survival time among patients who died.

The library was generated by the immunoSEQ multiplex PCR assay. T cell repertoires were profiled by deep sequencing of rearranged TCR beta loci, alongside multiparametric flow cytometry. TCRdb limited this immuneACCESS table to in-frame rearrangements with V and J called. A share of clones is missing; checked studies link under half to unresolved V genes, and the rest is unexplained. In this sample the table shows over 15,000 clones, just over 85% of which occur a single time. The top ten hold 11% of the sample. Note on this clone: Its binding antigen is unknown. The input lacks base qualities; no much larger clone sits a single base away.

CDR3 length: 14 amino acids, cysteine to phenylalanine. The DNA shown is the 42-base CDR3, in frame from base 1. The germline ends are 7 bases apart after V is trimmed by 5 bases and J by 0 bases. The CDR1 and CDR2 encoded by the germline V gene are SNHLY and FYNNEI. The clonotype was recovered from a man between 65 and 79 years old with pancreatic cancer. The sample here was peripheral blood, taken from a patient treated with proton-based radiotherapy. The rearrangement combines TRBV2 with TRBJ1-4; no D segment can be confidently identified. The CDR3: CASSYITTNEKLFF. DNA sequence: TGTGCCAGCAGTTATATTACAACTAATGAAAAACTGTTTTTT.